Shown below are 5 T cell receptor beta chains from a single sample sequenced in a study of T cells in localized non-small cell lung cancer. TCRdb's copy holds only in-frame clones and misses some; the assay was immunoSEQ multiplex PCR. The table lists about 24,000 clones, about nine tenths of them singletons, with around 7% in the top ten. Sequencing used peripheral blood, obtained before any cancer treatment. These receptors came from a woman aged 35 to 69 with stage I lung adenocarcinoma.

For the CDR3, the DNA is TGTGCCAGCTCACGGGCCACAGGGACTTTCGAGGCGCAGTACTTC. This encodes CASSRATGTFEAQYF. The V and J genes are TRBV18 and TRBJ2-7; D might be TRBD1 or TRBD2, each matching 6 bases. Germline-derived CDR1 and CDR2 are KGHSH and LQKENI. Trimming removed 4 bases from V and 9 bases from J, with 22 bases in between. This CDR3 contains 15 residues.

This clone was detected only once. The V and J genes are TRBV27 and TRBJ2-1, with D perhaps being TRBD1 or TRBD2 (5 bases each). This CDR3 comprises 13 residues. The V gene lost 10 bases and the J gene lost 7 bases, with 17 bases spanning the gap. Germline V CDR1 and CDR2: MNHEY, SMNVEV (reference sequence). CDR3 protein: CATPGPLANEQFF. CDR3 bases: TGTGCCACCCCGGGGCCGCTTGCTAATGAGCAGTTCTTC.

The chain couples TRBV2 to TRBJ1-1; D unclear. The V gene's germline CDR1 is SNHLY and CDR2 FYNNEI. Between the trimmed V and J ends, which lost 6 bases and 5 bases, there was a span of 13 bases. This CDR3 contains 13 residues. CDR3 sequence reads: CASRSSGETEAFF. The CDR3 DNA reads as TGTGCCAGCAGGTCGAGTGGGGAGACTGAAGCTTTCTTT.

This clone has only one observation. In DNA, the CDR3 is TGTGCCAGCAGCTTAATCCCACCAGGGACCGCTGAAGCTTTCTTT. It specifies CASSLIPPGTAEAFF. This sequence joins TRBV7-8 and TRBJ1-1; maybe TRBD1 (5 bases). The CDR3 contains 15 residues. The ends were cut back, 2 bases at V and 6 bases at J, with 16 bases in the middle. Germline CDR1 is SGHVS and CDR2 is FQNEAQ. Based on the CDR3 plus reference TRBV7-8 and TRBJ1-1, the full variable domain is GAGVSQSPRYKVAKRGQDVALRCDPISGHVSLFWYQQALGQGPEFLTYFQNEAQLDKSGLPSDRFFAERPEGSVSTLKIQRTQQEDSAVYLCASSLIPPGTAEAFFGQGTRLTVV.

The V and J genes are TRBV18 and TRBJ1-5; possible D gene TRBD1, 5 bases. Trimming cost V 4 bases and J 3 bases, with 10 bases left between them. The V gene's germline CDR1 is KGHSH and CDR2 LQKENI. The CDR3 runs to 14 residues. The CDR3 coding sequence is TGTGCCAGCTCACTTACAGGTTTCAATCAGCCCCAGCATTTT. Protein product: CASSLTGFNQPQHF.